This T cell receptor (beta chain) appears in the sequencing data of a study of blood T cell repertoires in COVID-19 (dated by TCRdb to 2019 to 2021). Turning to the overall study: Samples covering the acute and convalescent phases of COVID-19 were provided by collaborators in the United States, Italy and Spain. The dataset comprised deeply sampled blood TCRbeta repertoires from subjects exposed to, actively infected with, or recovered from COVID-19. Where HLA class I and class II types were available, the types were taken from metadata supplied by the sample provider, not from assay-based typing. Samples were obtained from the ongoing ImmuneRACE study (first 160 participants) and from 1,254 subjects provided by 6 global collaborators. The repertoires were released in a freely available public database meant as a resource for research on the immune response to SARS-CoV-2. A de-identified subject ID, COVID-19 status, age in years and sex were almost always included in the sample metadata. The material from the prospective study consisted of cDNA or gDNA derived from T cells, B-cell-depleted T cells, or PBMCs.

About this clone: Its recognized antigen is unknown. No qualities accompany the bases; no much larger clone lies one base away.

TCRbeta CDR3 regions were amplified from genomic DNA by means of the immunoSEQ Assay, a bias-controlled multiplex PCR. The original pipeline was this. Within the assay, amplification of reference gene primers was used to estimate how many nucleated cells each sample contained. Sequence reads were collapsed and filtered to measure the absolute abundance of every unique TCRbeta CDR3 rearrangement. Productive Simpson clonality was computed per sample as the square root of Simpson's diversity index over productive rearrangements. TCRdb took over this immuneACCESS table, retaining in-frame rearrangements with V and J assigned. Such tables are incomplete; in checked studies, under half of the missing clones stem from an unresolved V gene, and the remainder is unexplained. The DNA gave D and trimming, while V, J and clone size come from that table. This sample is represented by about 100,000 clones; more than 85% of them were singletons. The ten largest clones take up 6.5% to 8% of the sample.

Points the paper makes about the study in general: Clinical and demographic metadata were provided uncurated, with the amount varying by source and participant.

The collaborating institutions used their own protocols to collect whole blood in K2EDTA tubes. Collaborator samples were shipped for TCRbeta analysis as frozen whole blood, isolated PBMCs, or DNA extracted from either sample type. The CDR3 numbers 16 residues from cysteine through phenylalanine. Here the CDR3 DNA is all that survives: 48 bases in frame from base 1. CDR1 SGHAT and CDR2 FQNNGV are derived from the germline V gene. V lost 5 bases and J lost 0 bases; the stretch between them is 14 bases long. This TCR derives from a man younger than 40 in a cohort sampled during active COVID-19. Sequenced material: peripheral blood. The rearranged chain carries TRBV11-2 and TRBJ2-1; the D gene remains uncertain. The CDR3 here reads CASSPRLASSYNEQFF. The DNA reads TGTGCCAGCAGCCCTCGACTCGCTAGCTCCTACAATGAGCAGTTCTTC.